The present TCR beta chain was sequenced within a study of cytomegalovirus exposure and HLA in healthy donors. The CDR3 consists of 13 residues. Trimming cost V 7 bases and J 0 bases, with 10 bases left between them. Per the germline V gene, CDR1 is LNHDA and CDR2 is SQIVND (reference sequence). Separate from the roughly 730-subject first cohort, the approximately 130-subject validation cohort was the one that the donors belonged to. This clone was picked up a small number of times. This table comes from immunoSEQ multiplex PCR, and its TCRdb copy is limited to in-frame clones, with some not included. This table holds 100,000 or so clones, roughly 85% found once.

Sequenced sample: PBMCs. This sequence originates from a woman in her twenties or thirties in good health and CMV-seronegative. The chain joins TRBV19 to TRBJ2-7, with a possible D match to TRBD2 (5 bases). The CDR3 loop reads CASMKADSYEQYF. The CDR3 region has the DNA TGTGCCAGTATGAAAGCGGACTCCTACGAGCAGTACTTC. Complete variable domain (other parts from reference TRBV19 and TRBJ2-7): DGGITQSPKYLFRKEGQNVTLSCEQNLNHDAMYWYRQDPGQGLRLIYYSQIVNDFQKGDIAEGYSVSREKKESFPLTVTSAQKNPTAFYLCASMKADSYEQYFGPGTRLTVT.